These 23 T cell receptor beta chains were all obtained from the same sample, sequenced in a study of blood T cell repertoires in COVID-19. Profiling relied on immunoSEQ multiplex PCR, and the TCRdb table lists in-frame clones only, not all of them. The repertoire includes approximately 40,000 clones, about 91% of them detected once, and less than 7% sits in the top ten. The sample consisted of peripheral blood. Every receptor here comes from a woman over 75 with acute or convalescent COVID-19.

This chain connects TRBV10-3 to TRBJ1-2, with 12 bases that match TRBD1. The germline V gene encodes CDR1 ENHRY and CDR2 SYGVKD. Unmatched junction bases numbered 5, after V lost 6 bases and J lost 6 bases. The CDR3 consists of 14 residues. DNA of the CDR3: TGTGCCATCAGGGGACAGGGGGCGAGAAATGGCTACACCTTC. Translated, it gives CAIRGQGARNGYTF.

The gene calls are TRBV5-1 and TRBJ2-3; tentative D call: TRBD2 (5 bases). CDR1 and CDR2 (germline): SGHRS, YFSETQ. V dropped 0 bases and J dropped 5 bases, with 19 bases sitting between them. This CDR3 is built from 17 residues. CDR3 DNA: TGCGCCAGCAGCTTGGAGTCAGAGCGGAGGTTCCGAGATACGCAGTATTTT. Translating it yields CASSLESERRFRDTQYF.

The chain is built from TRBV18 and TRBJ2-7; D might be TRBD1 (5 bases). V lost 3 bases, J lost 5 bases, and 8 bases lay in between. Germline lookup yields CDR1 KGHSH and CDR2 LQKENI. CDR3 length: 12 amino acids. The DNA of the CDR3 is TGTGCCAGCTCACCGACGACAGACGAGCAGTACTTC. It specifies CASSPTTDEQYF. Full variable domain (rest looked up from reference TRBV18 and TRBJ2-7): NAGVMQNPRHLVRRRGQEARLRCSPMKGHSHVYWYRQLPEEGLKFMVYLQKENIIDESGMPKERFSAEFPKEGPSILRIQQVVRGDSAAYFCASSPTTDEQYFGPGTRLTVT.

V and J are TRBV7-9 and TRBJ2-2, with 8 nucleotides matching TRBD1. Germline loops: CDR1 SEHNR, CDR2 FQNEAQ (reference sequence). V was clipped by 5 bases and J by 1 base; unmatched bases: 12. The CDR3 consists of 18 residues. CDR3 loop: CASSPWGRGQGNTGELFF. The CDR3 nucleotides read TGTGCCAGCAGCCCATGGGGGCGAGGACAGGGGAACACCGGGGAGCTGTTTTTT.

The V and J genes are TRBV7-2 and TRBJ2-7; 8 nucleotides match TRBD1. Unmatched junction bases numbered 5, after V lost 4 bases and J lost 0 bases. CDR3 length: 15 amino acids. The germline V gene has CDR1 SGHTA and CDR2 FQGNSA. CDR3 region: CASSYAGGVSYEQYF. The CDR3 DNA reads as TGTGCCAGCAGCTACGCAGGGGGCGTCTCCTACGAGCAGTACTTC.

This chain links TRBV13 with TRBJ1-5, with 10 positions matching TRBD1. The CDR3 covers 14 residues. Germline CDR1 reads PRHDT; CDR2 reads FYEKMQ (reference sequence). Germline trimming cut 3 bases from V and 6 bases from J; bases unmatched to any gene: 2. The CDR3 here is CASSFGTGAQPQHF. DNA for the CDR3: TGTGCCAGCAGCTTCGGGACAGGGGCTCAGCCCCAGCATTTT. Drawing the rest from reference TRBV13 and TRBJ1-5, the complete variable domain is AAGVIQSPRHLIKEKRETATLKCYPIPRHDTVYWYQQGPGQDPQFLISFYEKMQSDKGSIPDRFSAQQFSDYHSELNMSSLELGDSALYFCASSFGTGAQPQHFGDGTRLSIL.

The chain combines TRBV3-1 (or the pseudogene TRBV3-2) with TRBJ2-1; tentatively, D is TRBD1 (6 bases). The CDR3 has 16 residues. In germline, CDR1 is LGHDT, CDR2 YNNKEL (reference sequence). The V gene lost 4 bases and the J gene lost 5 bases, with 18 bases spanning the gap. The CDR3 loop is CASSRRTVSSHNEQFF. The CDR3 coding sequence is TGTGCCAGCAGCCGAAGGACAGTCTCTAGCCACAATGAGCAGTTCTTC.

The rearrangement links TRBV24-1 to TRBJ2-1; 9 bases match TRBD2. The J segment lost 4 bases and the V segment lost 4 bases, leaving 4 bases of the junction unmatched. This CDR3 spans 15 amino acids. Per the germline V gene, CDR1 is KGHDR and CDR2 is SFDVKD. The CDR3 here is CATSEAGGAYNEQFF. The DNA for the CDR3 is TGTGCCACCAGTGAGGCGGGGGGGGCATACAATGAGCAGTTCTTC.

The chain links TRBV18 to TRBJ1-1, with a possible D match to TRBD1 (6 bases). Germline CDR1 reads KGHSH; CDR2 reads LQKENI. The CDR3 is 16 residues long. With 0 bases removed from V and 4 bases from J, the gap between germline ends came to 15 bases. The CDR3, as DNA: TGTGCCAGCTCACCACCGGCGCTGGCAGGGGCCACTGAAGCTTTCTTT. It specifies CASSPPALAGATEAFF.

V is TRBV18 and J is TRBJ1-5; the D gene is possibly TRBD1 (5 bases). The CDR3 totals 17 residues. In germline, CDR1 is KGHSH, CDR2 LQKENI. Trimming removed 3 bases at V and 0 bases at J, with 15 bases between. The CDR3 DNA reads as TGTGCCAGCTCACCTGGTCAGGGCCAAAATAGCAATCAGCCCCAGCATTTT. Its protein is CASSPGQGQNSNQPQHF.

The CDR3 sequence is CAWDGLNSEAFF. The CDR3 DNA is TGTGCCTGGGATGGACTGAATTCTGAAGCTTTCTTT. The rearrangement uses TRBV30 and TRBJ1-1; D gene unclear. The CDR3 covers 12 residues. Per the germline V gene, CDR1 is GTSNPN and CDR2 is SVGIG (reference sequence). Trimming removed 5 bases at V and 6 bases at J, with 13 bases between.

The J gene is TRBJ2-7, the V gene TRBV30; maybe TRBD2 (6 bases). CDR1 and CDR2 from the germline V gene are GTSNPN and SVGIG (reference sequence). V lost 3 bases and J 7 bases, leaving 13 bases between the germline ends. The CDR3 loop spans 12 amino acids. The CDR3 spells CAWRPGREEQYF. The CDR3 DNA is TGTGCCTGGAGACCCGGACGGGAGGAGCAGTACTTC. The full variable domain, in which reference TRBV30 and TRBJ2-7 provide the parts outside the CDR3, is SQTIHQWPATLVQPVGSPLSLECTVEGTSNPNLYWYRQAAGRGLQLLFYSVGIGQISSEVPQNLSASRPQDRQFILSSKKLLLSDSGFYLCAWRPGREEQYFGPGTRLTVT.

CDR3 sequence reads: CAIDKTGERSYEQYF. For the CDR3, the DNA is TGTGCCATTGACAAGACAGGGGAGAGGAGCTACGAGCAGTACTTC. The chain carries TRBV10-3 and TRBJ2-7; 8 bases map to TRBD1. The ends lost 9 bases at V and 3 bases at J; junction bases unmatched: 13. The CDR3 is 15 amino acids. Germline CDR1 reads ENHRY; CDR2 reads SYGVKD.

The chain joins TRBV6-5 to TRBJ2-3, with TRBD2 as a possible D gene (5 bases). The ends were cut back, 3 bases at V and 4 bases at J, with 14 bases in the middle. The CDR3 is made up of 15 amino acids. CDR1 and CDR2 from the germline V gene are MNHEY and SVGAGI. CDR3 coding DNA: TGTGCCAGCAGTTATAGCGCTGGGAGAGCAGATACGCAGTATTTT. This sequence encodes CASSYSAGRADTQYF.

This clone was found once. V gene TRBV27 combines with J gene TRBJ2-7; 10 positions agree with TRBD1. V dropped 4 bases and J dropped 7; count of bases not matched to a gene: 7. Germline V gene data show CDR1 as MNHEY and CDR2 as SMNVEV (reference sequence). The CDR3 runs to 14 residues. The CDR3 sequence: CASSSGTGVREQYF. In DNA form, the CDR3 reads TGTGCCAGCAGTTCGGGGACAGGGGTTAGGGAGCAGTACTTC.

J is TRBJ1-1 and V is TRBV18, with 8 bases identical to TRBD1. V was clipped by 2 bases and J by 8 bases; unmatched bases: 4. This CDR3 spans 13 amino acids. The V gene's germline CDR1 is KGHSH and CDR2 LQKENI. The CDR3 sequence: CASSPSQGAEAFF. In nucleotides, the CDR3 is TGTGCCAGCTCACCAAGCCAGGGGGCCGAAGCTTTCTTT.

The chain links TRBV9 to TRBJ1-3; 10 bases align to TRBD1. V dropped 4 bases and J dropped 2; count of bases not matched to a gene: 12. Germline CDR1 and CDR2: SGDLS and YYNGEE. The CDR3 extends over 18 amino acids. The CDR3 here is CASSSRRDRGSPGNTIYF. CDR3 nucleotide sequence: TGTGCCAGCAGCTCACGCCGGGACAGGGGATCCCCTGGAAACACCATATATTTT.

This rearrangement joins TRBV7-3 to TRBJ1-1; possible D gene TRBD1, 6 bases. The CDR3 covers 17 residues. Trimming left V 1 base short and J 4 bases short, with 19 bases between. Germline loops: CDR1 SGHTA, CDR2 FQGTGA. The DNA for the CDR3 is TGTGCCAGCAGCTTAATGGCAGGGGAGAGCTTAGGCACTGAAGCTTTCTTT. It specifies CASSLMAGESLGTEAFF.

The chain is built from TRBV11-2 and TRBJ2-2; possible D gene TRBD1, 6 bases. Deletions cut 4 bases from V and 2 bases from J, with 17 bases between. Germline CDR1 is SGHAT and CDR2 is FQNNGV. The CDR3 is 17 amino acids. Written as DNA, the CDR3 is TGTGCCAGCAGCTCGGCCGACACAGGGTACAACACCGGGGAGCTGTTTTTT. Amino acid sequence: CASSSADTGYNTGELFF.

The chain links TRBV18 to TRBJ2-5; 8 positions match TRBD1. Germline values: CDR1 KGHSH, CDR2 LQKENI. The CDR3 contains 13 residues. V lost 6 bases, J lost 5 bases, and 5 bases stayed unmatched. As DNA, the CDR3 is TGTGCCAGCTCCCCAGGGGGCTGGGAGACCCAGTACTTC. Amino acid sequence: CASSPGGWETQYF.

This clone was counted a single time. This chain joins TRBV19 and TRBJ1-1; TRBD1 aligns across 7 bases. Trimming cost V 5 bases and J 6 bases; bases outside gene matches: 6. This CDR3 region has 13 residues. The germline gives CDR1 LNHDA, CDR2 SQIVND (reference sequence). CDR3 residues: CASSVNRGAEAFF. In DNA, the CDR3 is TGTGCCAGTAGTGTCAACAGGGGCGCTGAAGCTTTCTTT.

The rearrangement joins TRBV3-1 (or the pseudogene TRBV3-2) to TRBJ1-2; TRBD1 matches at 7 bases. V shed 4 bases, J shed 2 bases, and the junction held 4 bases outside the gene matches. This CDR3 spans 14 amino acids. Per the germline V gene, CDR1 is LGHDT and CDR2 is YNNKEL (reference sequence). DNA of the CDR3: TGTGCCAGCAGCCCTCCAGGGGGAAACTATGGCTACACCTTC. It codes for CASSPPGGNYGYTF.

The chain uses TRBV9 and TRBJ1-2; 9 bases agree with TRBD1. This CDR3 has 17 amino acids. CDR1 and CDR2 (germline): SGDLS, YYNGEE. The J segment lost 3 bases and the V segment lost 0 bases, leaving 9 bases of the junction unmatched. The CDR3: CASSVGPGTGLYYGYTF. For the CDR3, the DNA is TGTGCCAGCAGCGTAGGCCCCGGGACAGGGCTTTACTATGGCTACACCTTC.